This T cell receptor (beta chain) was observed in a study of T cell responses to AZD1222 COVID-19 vaccine. Overall study findings and caveats: The breadth and depth of Spike-specific TCRs increased once two AZD1222 doses had been given. Targeting of unmutated variant regions was reportedly seen in nearly half of spike-specific TCRs.

Comments on this clone: The antigen remains undetermined. The same CDR3 can be traced to other DNA sequences in this sample.

The germline V gene has CDR1 MNHEY and CDR2 SVGAGI. Germline trimming cut 0 bases from V and 3 bases from J; bases unmatched to any gene: 3. There are 16 residues in the CDR3. Sequenced by immunoSEQ multiplex PCR; TCRdb stores in-frame clones only, minus some. The table lists about 150,000 clones, 90% to 95% of them singletons, with more than 1.3% in the top ten. V gene TRBV6-5 combines with J gene TRBJ2-3; 10 bases are a match to TRBD1. The source of this sequence is an adult who received the AZD1222 COVID-19 vaccine. Sequenced material: peripheral blood, taken 28 days after the second AZD1222 dose. CDR3 residues: CASSYSRTGGTDTQYF. DNA for the CDR3: TGTGCCAGCAGTTACTCGCGGACAGGGGGGACAGATACGCAGTATTTT.